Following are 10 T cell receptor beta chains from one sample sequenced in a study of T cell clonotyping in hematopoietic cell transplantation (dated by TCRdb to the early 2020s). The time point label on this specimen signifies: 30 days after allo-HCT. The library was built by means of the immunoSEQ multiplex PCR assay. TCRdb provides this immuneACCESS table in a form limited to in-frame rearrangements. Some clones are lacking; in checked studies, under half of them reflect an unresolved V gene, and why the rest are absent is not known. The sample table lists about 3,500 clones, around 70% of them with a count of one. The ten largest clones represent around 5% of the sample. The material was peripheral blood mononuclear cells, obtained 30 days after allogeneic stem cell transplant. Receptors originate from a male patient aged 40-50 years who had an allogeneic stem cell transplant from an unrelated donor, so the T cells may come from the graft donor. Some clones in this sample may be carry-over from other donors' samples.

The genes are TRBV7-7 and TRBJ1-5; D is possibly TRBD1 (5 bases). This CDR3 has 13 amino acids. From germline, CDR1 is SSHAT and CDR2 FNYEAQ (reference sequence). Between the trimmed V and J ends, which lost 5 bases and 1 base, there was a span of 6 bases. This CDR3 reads CASSPGSNQPQHF. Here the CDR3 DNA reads TGTGCCAGCAGCCCAGGGAGCAATCAGCCCCAGCATTTT.

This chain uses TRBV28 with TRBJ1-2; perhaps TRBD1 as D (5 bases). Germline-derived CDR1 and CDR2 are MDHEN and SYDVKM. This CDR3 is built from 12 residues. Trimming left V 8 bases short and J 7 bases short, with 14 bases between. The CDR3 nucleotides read TGTGCCAGCGGATTAACCGGGACTGGCTACACCTTC. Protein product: CASGLTGTGYTF.

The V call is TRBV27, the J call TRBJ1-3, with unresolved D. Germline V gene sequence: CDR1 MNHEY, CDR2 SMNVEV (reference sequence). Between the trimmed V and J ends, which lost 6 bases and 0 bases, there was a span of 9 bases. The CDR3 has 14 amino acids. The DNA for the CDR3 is TGTGCCAGCAGCCCCGGGGTCTCTGGAAACACCATATATTTT. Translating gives CASSPGVSGNTIYF.

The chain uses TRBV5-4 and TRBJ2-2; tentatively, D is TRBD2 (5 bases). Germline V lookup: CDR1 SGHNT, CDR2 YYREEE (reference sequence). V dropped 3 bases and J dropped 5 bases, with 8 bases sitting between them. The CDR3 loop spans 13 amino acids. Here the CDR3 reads CASSYSETGELFF. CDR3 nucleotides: TGTGCCAGCAGCTATAGCGAAACCGGGGAGCTGTTTTTT.

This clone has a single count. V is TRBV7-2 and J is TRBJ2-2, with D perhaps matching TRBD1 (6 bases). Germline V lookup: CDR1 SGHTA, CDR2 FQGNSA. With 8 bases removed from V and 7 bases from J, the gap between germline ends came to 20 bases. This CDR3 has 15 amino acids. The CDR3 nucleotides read TGTGCCAGCTTGAGACTCTCAGGGGCTAGCGGGGAGCTGTTTTTT. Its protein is CASLRLSGASGELFF. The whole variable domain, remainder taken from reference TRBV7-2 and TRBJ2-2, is GAGVSQSPSNKVTEKGKDVELRCDPISGHTALYWYRQSLGQGLEFLIYFQGNSAPDKSGLPSDRFSAERTGGSVSTLTIQRTQQEDSAVYLCASLRLSGASGELFFGEGSRLTVL.

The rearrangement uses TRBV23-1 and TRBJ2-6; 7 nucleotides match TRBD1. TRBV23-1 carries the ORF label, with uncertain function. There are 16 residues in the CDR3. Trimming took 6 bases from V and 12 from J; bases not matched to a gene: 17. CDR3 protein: CASSPTGDGEKGVLTF. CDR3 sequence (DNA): TGCGCCAGCAGCCCTACAGGGGACGGAGAAAAAGGCGTCCTGACTTTC.

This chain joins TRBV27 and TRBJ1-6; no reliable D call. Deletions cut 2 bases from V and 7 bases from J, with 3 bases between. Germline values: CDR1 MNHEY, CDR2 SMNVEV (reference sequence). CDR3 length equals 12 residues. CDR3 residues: CASSLENSPLHF. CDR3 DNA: TGTGCCAGCAGTTTAGAAAATTCACCCCTCCACTTT.

CDR3 loop: CASSLLGQYNEQFF. CDR3 bases: TGTGCCAGCAGTTTATTGGGACAGTACAATGAGCAGTTCTTC. This chain connects TRBV27 to TRBJ2-1, with TRBD1 matching over 7 bases. The CDR3 has 14 amino acids. Germline loops: CDR1 MNHEY, CDR2 SMNVEV (reference sequence). The V segment lost 1 base and the J segment 4 bases; nucleotides outside the gene matches: 1.

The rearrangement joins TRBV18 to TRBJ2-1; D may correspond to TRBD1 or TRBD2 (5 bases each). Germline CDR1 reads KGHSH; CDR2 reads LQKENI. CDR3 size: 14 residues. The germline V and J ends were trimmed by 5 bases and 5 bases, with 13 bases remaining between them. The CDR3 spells CASSSGRLDNEQFF. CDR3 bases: TGTGCCAGCTCATCGGGACGGTTGGACAATGAGCAGTTCTTC.

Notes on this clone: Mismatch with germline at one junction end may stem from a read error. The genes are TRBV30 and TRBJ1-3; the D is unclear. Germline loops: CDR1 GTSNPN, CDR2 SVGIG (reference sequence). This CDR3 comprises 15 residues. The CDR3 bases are TGTGCCTGGAGTGTTACCGGTACCTCTGGGAACACCATATATTTT. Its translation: CAWSVTGTSGNTIYF. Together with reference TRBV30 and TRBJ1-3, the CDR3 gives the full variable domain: SQTIHQWPATLVQPVGSPLSLECTVEGTSNPNLYWYRQAAGRGLQLLFYSVGIGQISSEVPQNLSASRPQDRQFILSSKKLLLSDSGFYLCAWSVTGTSGNTIYFGEGSWLTVV.